This T cell receptor beta chain appears in the sequencing data of a study of T cell repertoires in cytomegalovirus infection. Study-wide results and limits: The response measured ex vivo was dominated by TCR beta clonotypes (HLA-C-restricted and CMV-specific).

TCRdb reprocessed the reads via MiXCR and lists one record per CDR3 protein. The sample records roughly 320,000 distinct CDR3 sequences, around 9.1% being singletons. This clonotype showed up many times. Its antigen is not known. The source material was PBMCs. The receptor was derived from a human donor in good health (CMV status not recorded). Some clones in this sample may be carry-over from other donors' samples.

The CDR3 here is CASSDTGRQETQYF. The CDR3 DNA follows: TGTGCCAGCAGTGACACAGGTCGGCAAGAGACCCAGTACTTC. The genes are TRBV2 and TRBJ2-5; D is perhaps TRBD1 (5 bases). The V gene lost 3 bases and the J gene lost 2 bases, with 10 bases spanning the gap. Per the germline V gene, CDR1 is SNHLY and CDR2 is FYNNEI. This CDR3 region has 14 residues. Full variable domain (remainder filled in from reference TRBV2 and TRBJ2-5): EPEVTQTPSHQVTQMGQEVILRCVPISNHLYFYWYRQILGQKVEFLVSFYNNEISEKSEIFDDQFSVERPDGSNFTLKIRSTKLEDSAMYFCASSDTGRQETQYFGPGTRLLVL.